The rows below give T cell receptor beta chains drawn from one sample of a study of blood T cell repertoires in COVID-19. Clones were read by immunoSEQ multiplex PCR, and TCRdb kept only the in-frame ones, dropping some. The table shows around 50,000 clones, with around 73% occurring only once. Specimen: PBMCs or T cells enriched from blood (not recorded which). These receptors were obtained from a woman in her forties or fifties with acute COVID-19. The CDR3 runs from the conserved cysteine through the conserved F or W. Each record gives: clone size, V gene, J gene, CDR3 protein. Clone size is given for some rows only: seen once, a few or many times, or a class if the clone is expanded.

size: few; V: TRBV2; J: TRBJ1-2; CDR3: CASKGATGLGYGYTF
size: -; V: TRBV28; J: TRBJ1-3; CDR3: CASTLMTGGGGNTIYF
size: -; V: TRBV28; J: TRBJ2-5; CDR3: CASEGWAASQETQYF
size: few; V: TRBV7-7; J: TRBJ2-2; CDR3: CASSPRRGNTGELFF
size: -; V: TRBV11-2; J: TRBJ2-3; CDR3: CASSLDSLASYTDTQYF
size: -; V: TRBV13; J: TRBJ2-3; CDR3: CASSFRLSKITDTQYF
size: -; V: TRBV18; J: TRBJ2-3; CDR3: CASSPRRENTQYF
size: -; V: TRBV11-3; J: TRBJ1-4; CDR3: CASSLGPAGVGEKLFF
size: -; V: TRBV2; J: TRBJ2-1; CDR3: CASAGTSGGSSYNEQFF
size: -; V: TRBV28; J: TRBJ1-2; CDR3: CASTGQGAGGYTF
size: -; V: TRBV24-1; J: TRBJ1-1; CDR3: CATSDRQAGFTEAFF
size: -; V: TRBV6-6; J: TRBJ2-3; CDR3: CASSGTTSSTDTQYF
size: -; V: TRBV29-1; J: TRBJ1-2; CDR3: CSVERDRGWYGYTF
size: -; V: TRBV5-6; J: TRBJ2-1; CDR3: CASSLAGTSGTGQFF
size: -; V: TRBV7-3; J: TRBJ1-1; CDR3: CASSLGGGTEAFF
size: -; V: TRBV5-6; J: TRBJ2-7; CDR3: CASSAGTYEQYF
size: -; V: TRBV28; J: TRBJ2-7; CDR3: CASTVASSYEQYF
size: once; V: TRBV6-6; J: TRBJ1-5; CDR3: CASSPRDRDQPQHF
size: -; V: TRBV10-1; J: TRBJ2-7; CDR3: CASSPGQARYEQYF
size: -; V: TRBV28; J: TRBJ1-1; CDR3: CASKDRDRGRMGEAFF
size: -; V: TRBV7-3; J: TRBJ2-1; CDR3: CASRPGRDLGNEQFF
size: -; V: TRBV19; J: TRBJ2-2; CDR3: CASSIREGSGELFF
size: -; V: TRBV6-6; J: TRBJ1-6; CDR3: CASSYDILNSPLHF
size: -; V: TRBV6-6; J: TRBJ2-7; CDR3: CASSPWGLAEQYF
size: -; V: TRBV19; J: TRBJ2-7; CDR3: CASSIVGGDYEQYF
size: -; V: TRBV6-5; J: TRBJ1-1; CDR3: CASSPTGFGAFF
size: few; V: TRBV4-2; J: TRBJ1-1; CDR3: CASSQDRASNTEAFF
size: -; V: TRBV19; J: TRBJ2-3; CDR3: CASSKDRGLATDTQYF
size: -; V: TRBV29-1; J: TRBJ2-7; CDR3: CSVGTGIYEQYF
size: -; V: TRBV7-9; J: TRBJ2-7; CDR3: CASSPYPRGNEQYF
size: -; V: TRBV6-5; J: TRBJ1-1; CDR3: CASKPQGDTEAFF
size: -; V: TRBV6-5; J: TRBJ1-1; CDR3: CASSMTESMNTEAFF
size: -; V: TRBV2; J: TRBJ2-4; CDR3: CASTGTSGGYSENIQYF
size: -; V: TRBV7-7; J: TRBJ2-3; CDR3: CASSAAGGFGPDTQYF
size: -; V: TRBV6-5; J: TRBJ1-1; CDR3: CASSWTGGNTEAFF
size: -; V: TRBV27; J: TRBJ2-7; CDR3: CASRVGGGTYEQYF
size: -; V: TRBV7-7; J: TRBJ2-5; CDR3: CASTKGQGETQYF
size: few; V: TRBV3-1/TRBV3-2; J: TRBJ2-7; CDR3: CASSPHGSGGPDYEQYF
size: once; V: TRBV12-3/TRBV12-4; J: TRBJ1-2; CDR3: CASSLTRAYGYTF
size: -; V: TRBV7-8; J: TRBJ2-2; CDR3: CASSYGQNTGELFF
size: -; V: TRBV27; J: TRBJ1-3; CDR3: CASSSRGRGNTIYF
size: -; V: TRBV7-9; J: TRBJ2-6; CDR3: CASSLSGSGANVLTF
size: -; V: TRBV3-1/TRBV3-2; J: TRBJ2-3; CDR3: CASSQDLGGTQYF
size: -; V: TRBV3-1/TRBV3-2; J: TRBJ1-2; CDR3: CASSQEPDIYGYTF
size: -; V: TRBV5-4; J: TRBJ2-3; CDR3: CASSLATHPSTDTQYF
size: -; V: TRBV6-2/TRBV6-3; J: TRBJ1-6; CDR3: CASSSPRQGHSPLHF
size: -; V: TRBV18; J: TRBJ1-2; CDR3: CASSPGQGAEGYTF
size: -; V: TRBV7-3; J: TRBJ2-3; CDR3: CASSPGQWADTQYF
size: -; V: TRBV25-1; J: TRBJ1-2; CDR3: CASTRTGTGGGYTF
size: -; V: TRBV19; J: TRBJ1-2; CDR3: CASSDPNRAQIYYGYTF
size: -; V: TRBV3-1/TRBV3-2; J: TRBJ2-7; CDR3: CASSPGRGGRYEQYF